The T cell receptor beta chain described here comes from a study of shared clonotypes between healthy human individuals. The table came from immunoSEQ multiplex PCR; TCRdb's copy has only in-frame clones and leaves some out. The repertoire includes under 850,000 clones, about 91% of them detected once, and less than 25% sits in the top ten. On this clone itself: Other DNA sequences of this sample code for an identical CDR3.

J gave up 4 bases and V 0 bases, and 1 base lay outside the gene matches. Germline V gene lookup returns CDR1 SGHVS and CDR2 FQNEAQ. The CDR3 spans 14 residues. Naive CD8 cells were CD45RO-negative, positively selected for CCR7, excluding terminally differentiated effector memory CD45RA+ cells. The sequencing sample was made of naive CD8+ T cells sorted from blood. This receptor was identified in a man younger than 40 in good health. This chain joins TRBV7-8 and TRBJ2-7, with 9 bases that match TRBD1. Here the CDR3 reads CASSLAGTGYEQYF. In nucleotides, the CDR3 is TGTGCCAGCAGCTTAGCGGGGACAGGGTACGAGCAGTACTTC.